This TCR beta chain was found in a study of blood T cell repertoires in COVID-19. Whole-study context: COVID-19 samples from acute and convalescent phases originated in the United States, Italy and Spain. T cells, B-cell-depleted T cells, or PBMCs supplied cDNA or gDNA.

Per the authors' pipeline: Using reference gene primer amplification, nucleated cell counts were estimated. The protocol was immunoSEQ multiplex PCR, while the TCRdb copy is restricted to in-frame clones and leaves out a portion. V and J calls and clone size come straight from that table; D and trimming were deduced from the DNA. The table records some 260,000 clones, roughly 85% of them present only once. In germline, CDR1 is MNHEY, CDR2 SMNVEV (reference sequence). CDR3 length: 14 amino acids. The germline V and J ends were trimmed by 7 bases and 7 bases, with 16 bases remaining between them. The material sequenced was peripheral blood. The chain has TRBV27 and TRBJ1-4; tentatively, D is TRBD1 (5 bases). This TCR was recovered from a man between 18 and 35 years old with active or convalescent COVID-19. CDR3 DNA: TGTGCCAGCAATGGCAGGGTTATGGCTGAAAAACTGTTTTTT. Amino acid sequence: CASNGRVMAEKLFF. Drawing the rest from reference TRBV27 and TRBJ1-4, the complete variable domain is EAQVTQNPRYLITVTGKKLTVTCSQNMNHEYMSWYRQDPGLGLRQIYYSMNVEVTDKGDVPEGYKVSRKEKRNFPLILESPSPNQTSLYFCASNGRVMAEKLFFGSGTQLSVL.